These 29 T cell receptor beta chains share one sample of origin, sequenced in a study of cytomegalovirus exposure and HLA in healthy donors. Primers included in the PCR were 60 Vbeta and 13 Jbeta primers. Profiled with immunoSEQ multiplex PCR; TCRdb holds only in-frame clones, not every one. The data hold some 98,000 clones, with around 84% observed a single time. The sequencing sample was made of PBMCs. These receptors came from a human donor in good health.

This chain connects TRBV27 to TRBJ2-1; unclear D gene. This CDR3 has 14 amino acids. Trimming stripped 3 bases from V and 9 bases from J, with 15 bases between. Per the germline V gene, CDR1 is MNHEY and CDR2 is SMNVEV (reference sequence). The CDR3 sequence is CASSFLQLVGEQFF. The CDR3 DNA reads TGTGCCAGCAGTTTTCTCCAACTTGTTGGTGAGCAGTTCTTC.

This clone was counted between two and nine times. The chain employs TRBV5-1 and TRBJ1-4, with TRBD1 matching 10 bases. After removal of 5 bases from V and 8 bases from J, the junction contained 9 bases not matched to a gene. Germline values: CDR1 SGHRS, CDR2 YFSETQ. The CDR3 runs to 15 residues. The CDR3 sequence: CASRVSGQGEEKLFF. DNA of the CDR3: TGCGCCAGCAGGGTGTCTGGACAGGGGGAGGAAAAACTGTTTTTT.

The chain combines TRBV2 with TRBJ2-7; 11 nucleotides match TRBD2. Germline assignment: CDR1 SNHLY and CDR2 FYNNEI. Trimming cost V 7 bases and J 1 base; bases outside gene matches: 6. The CDR3 totals 15 residues. CDR3 sequence reads: CASTILAGGSYEQYF. The CDR3 coding sequence is TGTGCCAGCACTATATTAGCGGGGGGGTCCTACGAGCAGTACTTC. The entire variable domain, with the rest obtained from reference TRBV2 and TRBJ2-7, is as follows: EPEVTQTPSHQVTQMGQEVILRCVPISNHLYFYWYRQILGQKVEFLVSFYNNEISEKSEIFDDQFSVERPDGSNFTLKIRSTKLEDSAMYFCASTILAGGSYEQYFGPGTRLTVT.

The gene calls are TRBV29-1 and TRBJ1-2; the match to TRBD1 covers 10 bases. CDR1 is SQVTM, CDR2 ANQGSEA, per germline. This CDR3 contains 13 residues. The V segment lost 8 bases and the J segment 6 bases; nucleotides outside the gene matches: 9. CDR3 sequence: CSLSRGQGNGYTF. The CDR3 coding sequence is TGCAGCCTTTCGAGGGGACAGGGGAATGGCTACACCTTC.

The chain links TRBV2 to TRBJ2-1, with 12 bases fitting TRBD2. The V and J ends lost 3 bases and 8 bases, in that order; junction bases with no gene match: 5. This CDR3 region has 15 residues. The germline gives CDR1 SNHLY, CDR2 FYNNEI. The CDR3 protein is CASSERLAGGYEQFF. CDR3 nucleotides: TGTGCCAGCAGTGAGAGGCTAGCGGGAGGGTATGAGCAGTTCTTC. Drawing the rest from reference TRBV2 and TRBJ2-1, the complete variable domain is EPEVTQTPSHQVTQMGQEVILRCVPISNHLYFYWYRQILGQKVEFLVSFYNNEISEKSEIFDDQFSVERPDGSNFTLKIRSTKLEDSAMYFCASSERLAGGYEQFFGPGTRLTVL.

The rearrangement joins TRBV5-8 to TRBJ1-5; D is uncertain. V was shortened by 2 bases and J by 0 bases, with 12 bases between the two germline ends. The CDR3 is made up of 16 amino acids. Germline lookup yields CDR1 SGHTS and CDR2 YDEGEE. The CDR3 spells CASSLRAGNSNQPQHF. The CDR3, as DNA: TGTGCCAGCAGCTTACGGGCGGGGAATAGCAATCAGCCCCAGCATTTT. The whole variable domain, remainder taken from reference TRBV5-8 and TRBJ1-5, is EAGVTQSPTHLIKTRGQQATLRCSPISGHTSVYWYQQALGLGLQFLLWYDEGEERNRGNFPPRFSGRQFPNYSSELNVNALELEDSALYLCASSLRAGNSNQPQHFGDGTRLSIL.

This clone was recorded once. The CDR3 sequence: CASSLGTINEQFF. The DNA for the CDR3 is TGTGCCAGCAGCTTAGGGACTATCAATGAGCAGTTCTTC. This sequence joins TRBV11-3 and TRBJ2-1, with a tentative D call TRBD2 (6 bases). The V gene lost 1 base and the J gene lost 6 bases, with 7 bases spanning the gap. Germline V gene data show CDR1 as SGHNT and CDR2 as YENEEA. This CDR3 has 13 residues.

The chain has TRBV18 and TRBJ2-5, with 13 bases lining up with TRBD2. After removal of 6 bases from V and 4 bases from J, the junction contained 11 bases not matched to a gene. The CDR3 is made up of 17 amino acids. Germline V gene data show CDR1 as KGHSH and CDR2 as LQKENI. The CDR3 is CASSPTLAGGPGETQYF. CDR3 DNA: TGTGCCAGCTCCCCAACACTAGCGGGAGGGCCAGGAGAGACCCAGTACTTC.

The J gene is TRBJ1-5, the V gene TRBV7-9; possible D gene TRBD1, 5 bases. CDR1 SEHNR and CDR2 FQNEAQ come from the germline V gene (reference sequence). Between the trimmed V and J ends, which lost 5 bases and 7 bases, there was a span of 9 bases. CDR3 length: 12 amino acids. Here the CDR3 reads CASSDPGQPQHF. CDR3 bases: TGTGCCAGCAGCGACCCAGGGCAGCCCCAGCATTTT. Looking up the rest from reference TRBV7-9 and TRBJ1-5 gives the full variable domain: DTGVSQNPRHKITKRGQNVTFRCDPISEHNRLYWYRQTLGQGPEFLTYFQNEAQLEKSRLLSDRFSAERPKGSFSTLEIQRTEQGDSAMYLCASSDPGQPQHFGDGTRLSIL.

J is TRBJ2-4 and V is TRBV6-6; the D gene is possibly TRBD2 (5 bases). Looked up from germline, CDR1 is MNHNY and CDR2 is SVGAGI (reference sequence). The ends were cut back, 0 bases at V and 5 bases at J, with 5 bases in the middle. The CDR3 has 13 amino acids. CDR3 in DNA: TGTGCCAGCAGTTACTCAGCGGAAAACATTCAGTACTTC. Translated: CASSYSAENIQYF.

The rearrangement uses TRBV18 and TRBJ2-7; a weak D match, TRBD2 (6 bases). The germline V gene has CDR1 KGHSH and CDR2 LQKENI. Trimming removed 3 bases from V and 3 bases from J, with 21 bases in between. The CDR3 has 17 amino acids. CDR3 coding DNA: TGTGCCAGCTCACCCCGGGGTGCGGGGAAATATGTCTACGAGCAGTACTTC. This codes for CASSPRGAGKYVYEQYF.

This chain links TRBV18 with TRBJ1-1; TRBD1 matches 10 bases. Unmatched junction bases numbered 6, after V lost 4 bases and J lost 7 bases. Germline lookup yields CDR1 KGHSH and CDR2 LQKENI. The CDR3 has 14 amino acids. The CDR3 reads CASSQGQGRDEAFF. CDR3 nucleotide sequence: TGTGCCAGCTCACAGGGACAGGGGAGGGATGAAGCTTTCTTT.

This clone was picked up a small number of times. This chain links TRBV11-1 with TRBJ2-3; D is undetermined. CDR1 is SGHAT and CDR2 is FQDESV in the germline V gene (reference sequence). The V gene lost 3 bases and the J gene lost 4 bases, with 8 bases spanning the gap. This CDR3 region has 13 residues. The CDR3 DNA sequence: TGTGCCAGCAGCTTTGGGCCCCCAGATACGCAGTATTTT. Translation: CASSFGPPDTQYF.

CDR3 in DNA: TGTGCCAGCAGCCGAAAGACAGACTCCTACGAGCAGTACTTC. Its protein product is CASSRKTDSYEQYF. This chain joins TRBV7-2 and TRBJ2-7; tentatively, D is TRBD1 (5 bases). The V gene's germline CDR1 is SGHTA and CDR2 FQGNSA. V lost 5 bases and J 0 bases, leaving 11 bases between the germline ends. This CDR3 has 14 amino acids.

V usage is TRBV11-3 and J usage is TRBJ2-1, with 10 nucleotides matching TRBD2. The trim removed 5 bases at V and 0 bases at J, leaving 7 bases unmatched. The CDR3 totals 17 residues. CDR1 and CDR2 from the germline V gene are SGHNT and YENEEA. The CDR3: CASSGRLAGSSYNEQFF. The CDR3 DNA follows: TGTGCCAGCAGCGGCCGACTAGCGGGTTCCTCCTACAATGAGCAGTTCTTC.

V and J are TRBV27 and TRBJ2-7; 9 nucleotides align to TRBD1. Trimming cost V 6 bases and J 4 bases; bases outside gene matches: 10. The CDR3 contains 15 residues. The V gene's germline CDR1 is MNHEY and CDR2 SMNVEV (reference sequence). CDR3 region: CASSSSGQGRYEQYF. The CDR3 nucleotides read TGTGCCAGCAGCAGTTCGGGACAGGGAAGGTACGAGCAGTACTTC.

The rearrangement joins TRBV28 to TRBJ2-3; D is undetermined. The CDR3 totals 13 residues. V lost 6 bases, J lost 5 bases, and 12 bases lay in between. The germline V gene has CDR1 MDHEN and CDR2 SYDVKM. CDR3 loop: CASSRDRVDTQYF. DNA of the CDR3: TGTGCCAGCAGCCGAGACCGGGTAGATACGCAGTATTTT.

This sequence joins TRBV5-4 and TRBJ2-7; TRBD1 matches 10 bases. The CDR3 runs 16 residues. V shed 4 bases, J shed 2 bases, and the junction held 9 bases outside the gene matches. Germline-derived CDR1 and CDR2 are SGHNT and YYREEE (reference sequence). CDR3 in DNA: TGTGCCAGCAGCCCCAGTGGGGGACAGGGGACCTACGAGCAGTACTTC. Its protein product is CASSPSGGQGTYEQYF.

This sequence joins TRBV27 and TRBJ2-1; D might be TRBD1 (6 bases). Germline values: CDR1 MNHEY, CDR2 SMNVEV (reference sequence). The V end lost 5 bases, the J end lost 7 bases, and 18 bases lay between the germline ends. This CDR3 is built from 15 residues. The CDR3 sequence is CASSPRDNTGNEQFF. The CDR3 nucleotides are TGTGCCAGCAGTCCCCGGGACAATACGGGGAATGAGCAGTTCTTC.

The genes are TRBV6-6 and TRBJ2-1; 14 bases are a match to TRBD2. This CDR3 has 16 residues. Germline V CDR1 and CDR2: MNHNY, SVGAGI (reference sequence). The V and J ends lost 5 bases and 7 bases, in that order; junction bases with no gene match: 7. The DNA for the CDR3 is TGTGCCAGCAGTGGGACCGGGACTAGCGGGAGAAATGAGCAGTTCTTC. Translating it yields CASSGTGTSGRNEQFF.

This clone was observed a handful of times. This chain joins TRBV5-4 and TRBJ2-3; 12 bases fit TRBD2. From germline, CDR1 is SGHNT and CDR2 YYREEE (reference sequence). J gave up 5 bases and V 2 bases, and 12 bases lay outside the gene matches. There are 18 residues in the CDR3. CDR3: CASSLALAGGSNKDTQYF. For the CDR3, the DNA is TGTGCCAGCAGCTTAGCACTAGCGGGGGGCAGCAACAAAGATACGCAGTATTTT.

The V call is TRBV29-1, the J call TRBJ1-2; 9 positions match TRBD1. This CDR3 has 13 residues. The germline V gene encodes CDR1 SQVTM and CDR2 ANQGSEA. J lost 8 bases, V lost 6 bases, and 10 bases had no gene match. Written as DNA, the CDR3 is TGCAGCGTGCGACCGGGACAGGGTGAAGGCTACACCTTC. It is translated as CSVRPGQGEGYTF.

V gene TRBV4-3 combines with J gene TRBJ1-6, with unresolved D. Trimming left V 1 base short and J 4 bases short, with 5 bases between. Germline values: CDR1 LGHNA, CDR2 YSLEER. This CDR3 region has 14 residues. CDR3 protein: CASSQVLYNSPLHF. The CDR3 nucleotides read TGCGCCAGCAGCCAAGTCCTATATAATTCACCCCTCCACTTT.

The chain combines TRBV7-8 with TRBJ2-7; TRBD1 matches 9 bases. V gave up 1 base and J gave up 3 bases; unmatched junction bases: 16. The CDR3 is made up of 19 amino acids. Germline CDR1 SGHVS, CDR2 FQNEAQ. CDR3 loop: CASSLGGQGRSLVNYEQYF. Written as DNA, the CDR3 is TGTGCCAGCAGCTTAGGGGGACAGGGAAGGAGCTTGGTAAACTACGAGCAGTACTTC.

V and J are TRBV25-1 and TRBJ1-2; maybe TRBD1 (6 bases). V gave up 6 bases and J gave up 8 bases, with 19 bases separating them. This CDR3 has 14 residues. Germline V gene data show CDR1 as MGHDK and CDR2 as SYGVNS. For the CDR3, the DNA is TGTGCCAGCAGGGGGGCCCGGTGGAGTCGGGGCTACACCTTC. Translating it yields CASRGARWSRGYTF.

The J gene is TRBJ1-2, the V gene TRBV30, with a possible D match to TRBD1 (5 bases). This CDR3 spans 11 amino acids. CDR1 is GTSNPN, CDR2 SVGIG, per germline (reference sequence). V was trimmed by 6 bases and J by 6 bases, leaving 11 bases between them. CDR3 sequence reads: CACSRGDGYTF. CDR3 nucleotides: TGTGCCTGCTCTAGGGGCGATGGCTACACCTTC.

The chain uses TRBV11-2 and TRBJ1-1; 8 bases map to TRBD1. Germline-derived CDR1 and CDR2 are SGHAT and FQNNGV. This CDR3 region has 17 residues. After removal of 4 bases from V and 2 bases from J, the junction contained 12 bases not matched to a gene. Here the CDR3 DNA reads TGTGCCAGCAGCTGGAGTCGTCGCAGGGGGCATAACACTGAAGCTTTCTTT. Translated: CASSWSRRRGHNTEAFF.

The chain couples TRBV7-2 to TRBJ2-4; D might be TRBD2 (5 bases). Germline CDR1 SGHTA, CDR2 FQGNSA. The length of the CDR3 is 13 residues. Trimming took 1 base from V and 9 from J, leaving 10 bases between them. In DNA form, the CDR3 reads TGTGCCAGCAGCTTAGGTTCCGAGGGCATTCAGTACTTC. Its protein product is CASSLGSEGIQYF.

This chain joins TRBV10-3 and TRBJ2-5, with D perhaps matching TRBD2 (7 bases). The DNA end favors TRBJ2-7, so the J call may be wrong. The length of the CDR3 is 16 residues. Per the germline V gene, CDR1 is ENHRY and CDR2 is SYGVKD. The CDR3 DNA reads TGTGCCATCAGTGAAAGGGGGGGAGTCTCGTCGTACGAGCAGTACTTC. Amino acids: CAISERGGVSSYEQYF.